This T cell receptor (beta chain) appears in the sequencing data of a study of blood T cell repertoires in COVID-19. The ends lost 4 bases at V and 6 bases at J; junction bases unmatched: 6. The CDR3 sequence is 15 residues long. CDR1 is SEHNR, CDR2 FQNEAQ, per germline (reference sequence). TCRdb's copy holds only in-frame clones and misses some; the assay was immunoSEQ multiplex PCR. The sample lists 250,000 to 350,000 clones, around 86% occurring once. The chain combines TRBV7-9 with TRBJ2-7, with 13 nucleotides matching TRBD2. The source of this sequence is a woman younger than 45 who had recovered from COVID-19. The sample consisted of peripheral blood. CDR3 sequence reads: CASSSSGTSGAEQYF. DNA for the CDR3: TGTGCCAGCAGCTCGTCCGGGACTAGCGGGGCCGAGCAGTACTTC.